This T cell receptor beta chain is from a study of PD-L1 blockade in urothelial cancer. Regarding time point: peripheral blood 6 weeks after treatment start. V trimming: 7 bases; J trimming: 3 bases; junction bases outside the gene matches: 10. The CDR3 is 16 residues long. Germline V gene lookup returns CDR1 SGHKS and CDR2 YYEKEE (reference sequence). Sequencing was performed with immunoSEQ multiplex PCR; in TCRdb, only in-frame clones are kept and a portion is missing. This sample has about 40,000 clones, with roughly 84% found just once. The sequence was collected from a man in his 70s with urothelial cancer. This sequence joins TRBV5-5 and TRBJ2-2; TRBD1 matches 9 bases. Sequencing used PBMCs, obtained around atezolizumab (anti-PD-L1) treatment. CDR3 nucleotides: TGTGCCAGCGGCCTGGGACAGGGTTTTGACACCGGGGAGCTGTTTTTT. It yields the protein CASGLGQGFDTGELFF.